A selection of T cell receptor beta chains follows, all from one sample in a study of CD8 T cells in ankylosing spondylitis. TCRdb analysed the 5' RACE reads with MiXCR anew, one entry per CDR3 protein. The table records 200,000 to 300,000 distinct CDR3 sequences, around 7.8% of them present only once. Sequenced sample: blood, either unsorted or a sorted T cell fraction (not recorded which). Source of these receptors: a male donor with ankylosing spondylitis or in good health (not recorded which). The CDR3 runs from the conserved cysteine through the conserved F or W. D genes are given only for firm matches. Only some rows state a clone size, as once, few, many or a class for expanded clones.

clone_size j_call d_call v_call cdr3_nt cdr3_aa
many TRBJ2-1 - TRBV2 TGTGCCAGCAGTCCTAGGACAGTTGCCTACAATGAGCAGTTCTTC CASSPRTVAYNEQFF
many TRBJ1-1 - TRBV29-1 TGCAGCGTTGATATCCAGACCCGTGAAGCTTTCTTT CSVDIQTREAFF
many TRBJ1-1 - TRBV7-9 TGTGCCAGCAGCTTATCGGGACTCGCAAACCAAGCTTTCTTT CASSLSGLANQAFF
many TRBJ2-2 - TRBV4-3 TGCGCCAGCAGCCAAGATTCGGCGCCCAAGAACACCGGGGAGCTGTTTTTT CASSQDSAPKNTGELFF
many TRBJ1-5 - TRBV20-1 TGCAGTGCTAGAGGAACAAGGGGAACGAATCAGCCCCAGCATTTT CSARGTRGTNQPQHF
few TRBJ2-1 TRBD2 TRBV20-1 TGCAGTGCCCCGCCGAGCGGGGGGGCCTCCTACAATGAGCAGTTCTTC CSAPPSGGASYNEQFF
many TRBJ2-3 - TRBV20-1 TGCAGTGCCCTCGAGGGGACAGATACGCAGTATTTT CSALEGTDTQYF
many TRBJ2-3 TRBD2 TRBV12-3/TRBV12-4 TGTGCCAGCAGTTGGGGGACTAGCGCCCCCGGGGATACGCAGTATTTT CASSWGTSAPGDTQYF
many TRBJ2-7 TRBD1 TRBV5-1 TGCGCCAGCAGCTCCGGACAGGGGTTTGTCTATGAGCAGTACTTC CASSSGQGFVYEQYF
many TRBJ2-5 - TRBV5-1 TGCGCCAGCAGCCAGACTAGTCCAGAGACCCAGTACTTC CASSQTSPETQYF
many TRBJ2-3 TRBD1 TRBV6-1 TGTGCCAGCAGTGCACAGGGGGTCTCTTTCACAGATACGCAGTATTTT CASSAQGVSFTDTQYF
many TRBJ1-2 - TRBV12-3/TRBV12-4 TGTGCCAGCAGTTTGGAGGGGCGGGATGGCTACACCTTC CASSLEGRDGYTF
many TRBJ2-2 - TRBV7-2 TGTGCCAGCAGCCACCATCTCGGGTTTGGGGAGCTGTTTTTT CASSHHLGFGELFF
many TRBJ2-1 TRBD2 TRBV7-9 TGTGCCAGCAGCTTACAGCGGGAGAACAATGAGCAGTTCTTC CASSLQRENNEQFF
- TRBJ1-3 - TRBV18 TGTGCCAGCTCACCGACAGACTCTGGAAACACCATATATTTT CASSPTDSGNTIYF
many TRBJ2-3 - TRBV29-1 TGCAGCGGACAGGAGACGATAACAGATACGCAGTATTTT CSGQETITDTQYF
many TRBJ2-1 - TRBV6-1 TGTGCCAGCAGTGAGCGGCCCTACAATGAGCAGTTCTTC CASSERPYNEQFF
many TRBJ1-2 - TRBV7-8 TGTGCCAGCAGCTTAGCGCTGGGGAACAGGGCGGACTATGGCTACACCTTC CASSLALGNRADYGYTF
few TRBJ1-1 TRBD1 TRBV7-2 TGTGCCAGCAGCGCGGAGACAGGGAGGACTGAAGCTTTCTTT CASSAETGRTEAFF
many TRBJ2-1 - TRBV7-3 TGTGCCAGCAGCTCTGTCATTTACAATGAGCAGTTCTTC CASSSVIYNEQFF
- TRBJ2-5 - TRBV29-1 TGCAGCGTTGAAACTATAGGAGCAGAGACCCAGTACTTC CSVETIGAETQYF
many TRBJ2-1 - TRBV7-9 TGTGCCAGCAGCCTCCCCTCCTCTAGGGACCGGTACAATGAGCAGTTCTTC CASSLPSSRDRYNEQFF